A single sample gave rise to the 27 T cell receptor beta chains below, sequenced in a study of shared clonotypes between healthy human individuals. The repertoire was sequenced with immunoSEQ multiplex PCR; TCRdb's copy has only in-frame clones and lacks some. The profile shows roughly 530,000 clones, 96% of them singletons. Sequenced input: naive CD4+ T cells sorted from blood. Stated subset: CD45RA+ positively selected. The receptor set was obtained from a woman younger than 45 in good health.

This clone was seen only a few times. This chain uses TRBV19 with TRBJ2-7; D uncertain. V lost 8 bases and J lost 3, with 5 bases in between. This CDR3 has 10 residues. CDR1 LNHDA and CDR2 SQIVND come from the germline V gene (reference sequence). The CDR3 sequence is CASANYEQYF. In nucleotides, the CDR3 is TGTGCCAGTGCAAACTACGAGCAGTACTTC.

This chain joins TRBV27 and TRBJ2-1, with TRBD2 as a possible D gene (5 bases). This CDR3 spans 15 amino acids. The V gene's germline CDR1 is MNHEY and CDR2 SMNVEV (reference sequence). Between the trimmed V and J ends, which lost 1 base and 7 bases, there was a span of 14 bases. The CDR3 region has the DNA TGTGCCAGCAGTTTATGGCCTATAACGGGGAATGAGCAGTTCTTC. Its protein product is CASSLWPITGNEQFF.

V is TRBV5-6 and J is TRBJ2-7; 8 nucleotides match TRBD2. V was clipped by 1 base and J by 4 bases; unmatched bases: 4. The CDR3 is 14 residues long. Per germline, CDR1 SGHDT and CDR2 YYEEEE. CDR3 DNA sequence: TGTGCCAGCAGCTTGACCAGCGGGAGTTACGAGCAGTACTTC. Encoded protein: CASSLTSGSYEQYF.

In its sample, this clone was seen once. The rearrangement links TRBV7-2 to TRBJ2-6; unclear D gene. The V end lost 2 bases, the J end lost 1 base, and 9 bases lay between the germline ends. Germline CDR1 reads SGHTA; CDR2 reads FQGNSA. The CDR3 is 16 residues long. Here the CDR3 DNA reads TGTGCCAGCAGCTTACATTCATGGTCTGGGGCCAACGTCCTGACTTTC. Translating it yields CASSLHSWSGANVLTF.

The chain links TRBV28 to TRBJ1-1; possible D gene TRBD1, 5 bases. Trimming took off 3 bases at V and 1 base at J, with 15 bases between the two ends. CDR1 MDHEN and CDR2 SYDVKM come from the germline V gene. The CDR3 has 16 amino acids. The DNA for the CDR3 is TGTGCCAGCAGTTTCCGTAGAAACAGGTGGAACACTGAAGCTTTCTTT. Translated: CASSFRRNRWNTEAFF.

This chain connects TRBV6-5 to TRBJ2-7; 8 positions agree with TRBD2. CDR3 length: 16 amino acids. V trimming: 0 bases; J trimming: 2 bases; junction bases outside the gene matches: 6. Germline values: CDR1 MNHEY, CDR2 SVGAGI. The CDR3 coding sequence is TGTGCCAGCAGTTACTCGAGAGTTAGCGGGACCTACGAGCAGTACTTC. Protein: CASSYSRVSGTYEQYF.

The CDR3 here is CASSQGQGNQPQHF. The DNA for the CDR3 is TGTGCCAGCAGCCAGGGACAGGGCAATCAGCCCCAGCATTTT. This chain links TRBV4-2 with TRBJ1-5; TRBD1 matches 8 bases. The CDR3 extends over 14 amino acids. Germline V CDR1 and CDR2: LGHNA, YNFKEQ. V lost 3 bases and J lost 2; bases outside the gene matches: 0.

The rearrangement uses TRBV6-5 and TRBJ2-7; 7 bases are a match to TRBD2. There are 14 residues in the CDR3. Germline lookup yields CDR1 MNHEY and CDR2 SVGAGI. CDR3 in DNA: TGTCGCCCCAAGGAGCCTAGCGGTTACTACGAGCAGTACTTC. This codes for CRPKEPSGYYEQYF.

The V gene is TRBV5-4, the J gene TRBJ2-1, with 10 positions matching TRBD2. The CDR3 length is 16 residues. The V gene end was trimmed by 3 bases and the J gene end by 4 bases; junction bases not matched to a gene: 7. Germline values: CDR1 SGHNT, CDR2 YYREEE (reference sequence). The CDR3: CASSSPLAGRYNEQFF. CDR3 bases: TGTGCCAGCAGCTCACCACTAGCGGGAAGATACAATGAGCAGTTCTTC.

V usage is TRBV28 and J usage is TRBJ2-7; a weak D match, TRBD1 (6 bases). This CDR3 has 14 amino acids. Trimming removed 6 bases from V and 3 bases from J, with 15 bases in between. The germline gives CDR1 MDHEN, CDR2 SYDVKM. CDR3 nucleotides: TGTGCCAGCAGCACGACCGGGACAAGCTACGAGCAGTACTTC. Protein sequence: CASSTTGTSYEQYF.

The chain joins TRBV5-1 to TRBJ1-4; TRBD1 matches at 9 bases. The trim removed 3 bases at V and 1 base at J, leaving 1 base unmatched. The V gene's germline CDR1 is SGHRS and CDR2 YFSETQ. The CDR3 is made up of 15 amino acids. DNA for the CDR3: TGCGCCAGCAGCTCGGGACAGGGAACTAATGAAAAACTGTTTTTT. Translating gives CASSSGQGTNEKLFF. Variable domain in full (rest from reference TRBV5-1 and TRBJ1-4): KAGVTQTPRYLIKTRGQQVTLSCSPISGHRSVSWYQQTPGQGLQFLFEYFSETQRNKGNFPGRFSGRQFSNSRSEMNVSTLELGDSALYLCASSSGQGTNEKLFFGSGTQLSVL.

The J gene is TRBJ2-7, the V gene TRBV4-1; TRBD1 matches 7 bases. Germline V gene data show CDR1 as MGHRA and CDR2 as YSYEKL. There are 15 residues in the CDR3. Trimming took 1 base from V and 2 from J; bases not matched to a gene: 5. CDR3 DNA sequence: TGCGCCAGCAGCCAAGGGCAGGGGGTACCCTACGAGCAGTACTTC. It yields the protein CASSQGQGVPYEQYF.

CDR3: CASHILGGHSNSNQPQHF. CDR3 nucleotide sequence: TGTGCCAGTCATATTTTGGGGGGACACAGCAATAGCAATCAGCCCCAGCATTTT. The chain joins TRBV19 to TRBJ1-5; tentatively, D is TRBD1 (6 bases). Trimming removed 8 bases at V and 0 bases at J, with 23 bases between. CDR1 LNHDA and CDR2 SQIVND come from the germline V gene (reference sequence). CDR3 size: 18 residues.

This chain links TRBV20-1 with TRBJ1-2; no reliable D call. This CDR3 contains 11 residues. Per germline, CDR1 DFQATT and CDR2 SNEGSKA (reference sequence). The V and J ends lost 6 bases and 4 bases respectively, with 9 bases between them. The CDR3 sequence: CSAPQSYGYTF. The CDR3, as DNA: TGCAGTGCCCCTCAGAGCTATGGCTACACCTTC.

V and J are TRBV5-1 and TRBJ2-3; 7 bases line up with TRBD1. The V and J ends lost 4 bases and 0 bases, in that order; junction bases with no gene match: 8. Germline CDR1 SGHRS, CDR2 YFSETQ. The CDR3 is made up of 16 amino acids. CDR3 in amino acids: CASSPGTATSTDTQYF. The CDR3 DNA reads as TGCGCCAGCAGCCCCGGGACAGCAACTAGCACAGATACGCAGTATTTT.

The chain is built from TRBV19 and TRBJ2-7; D possibly corresponds to TRBD1 (6 bases). The CDR3 runs 13 residues. Germline values: CDR1 LNHDA, CDR2 SQIVND (reference sequence). V was clipped by 3 bases and J by 5 bases, with 11 bases between them. CDR3 loop: CASSIEDSNEQYF. The CDR3 nucleotides are TGTGCCAGTAGTATCGAGGACAGCAACGAGCAGTACTTC.

The V gene is TRBV5-8, the J gene TRBJ1-1; possibly TRBD1 for D (6 bases). The CDR3 extends over 15 amino acids. Germline values: CDR1 SGHTS, CDR2 YDEGEE. The V and J ends lost 5 bases and 0 bases respectively, with 14 bases between them. This CDR3 reads CASRTTGFVNTEAFF. CDR3 DNA: TGTGCCAGCAGGACGACAGGCTTTGTGAACACTGAAGCTTTCTTT.

The chain uses TRBV10-3 and TRBJ2-3; no firm D call. Germline CDR1 and CDR2: ENHRY and SYGVKD. V was pared by 6 bases and J by 0 bases, with 4 bases between. This CDR3 is built from 12 residues. CDR3 amino acids: CAISDSTDTQYF. As DNA, the CDR3 is TGTGCCATCAGCGATAGCACAGATACGCAGTATTTT.

This clone is a singleton in its sample. This chain connects TRBV10-3 to TRBJ1-1; TRBD1 might be the D (5 bases). From germline, CDR1 is ENHRY and CDR2 SYGVKD. The CDR3 totals 17 residues. The V gene lost 0 bases and the J gene lost 4 bases, with 18 bases spanning the gap. This CDR3 is CAISESKMGPAGTEAFF. DNA for the CDR3: TGTGCCATCAGTGAGTCGAAAATGGGGCCCGCGGGCACTGAAGCTTTCTTT.

The chain has TRBV5-1 and TRBJ2-5; a weak D match, TRBD1 (5 bases). Germline-derived CDR1 and CDR2 are SGHRS and YFSETQ. The CDR3 runs 15 residues. V was cut by 9 bases and J by 1 base, with 19 bases left in between. Here the CDR3 DNA reads TGCGCCACCTCCTGGCAGGGTGGGTTCCAAGAGACCCAGTACTTC. It is translated as CATSWQGGFQETQYF.

In regard to this clone: The sample contains more than one DNA sequence encoding this CDR3. This chain uses TRBV28 with TRBJ1-4; TRBD1 agrees at 8 bases. V shed 6 bases, J shed 8 bases, and the junction held 8 bases outside the gene matches. From germline, CDR1 is MDHEN and CDR2 SYDVKM. The CDR3 covers 14 residues. This chain's CDR3 is CASRRQGSGEKLFF. Written as DNA, the CDR3 is TGTGCCAGCAGAAGACAGGGGTCGGGGGAAAAACTGTTTTTT.

V is TRBV30 and J is TRBJ1-5; possible D gene TRBD1, 5 bases. Germline V lookup: CDR1 GTSNPN, CDR2 SVGIG (reference sequence). Trimming removed 1 base from V and 6 bases from J, with 16 bases in between. This CDR3 is built from 15 residues. The CDR3 DNA follows: TGTGCCTGGAGTGAAGGATTCGGGGGAGCTCAGCCCCAGCATTTT. It is translated as CAWSEGFGGAQPQHF. Drawing the rest from reference TRBV30 and TRBJ1-5, the complete variable domain is SQTIHQWPATLVQPVGSPLSLECTVEGTSNPNLYWYRQAAGRGLQLLFYSVGIGQISSEVPQNLSASRPQDRQFILSSKKLLLSDSGFYLCAWSEGFGGAQPQHFGDGTRLSIL.

This chain uses TRBV7-9 with TRBJ1-2, with TRBD1 matching over 7 bases. Germline V gene data show CDR1 as SEHNR and CDR2 as FQNEAQ (reference sequence). V gave up 4 bases and J gave up 7 bases; unmatched junction bases: 12. There are 15 residues in the CDR3. CDR3 residues: CASSSAIRGLGGYTF. The CDR3 DNA is TGTGCCAGCAGCTCGGCGATAAGGGGGCTGGGTGGCTACACCTTC.

The V and J genes are TRBV5-1 and TRBJ2-7; TRBD1 matches 9 bases. V dropped 4 bases and J dropped 3; count of bases not matched to a gene: 8. The CDR3 is 15 residues long. Germline V gene sequence: CDR1 SGHRS, CDR2 YFSETQ. The DNA for the CDR3 is TGCGCCAGCAGCCTAACCGGGACAGGGCTCTACGAGCAGTACTTC. Protein product: CASSLTGTGLYEQYF.

This clone was counted a single time. CDR3 nucleotide sequence: TGTGCCAGCAGCTTATACTCCGGGACTAGCTCCAAAAACATTCAGTACTTC. Translation gives CASSLYSGTSSKNIQYF. The chain is built from TRBV5-4 and TRBJ2-4; TRBD2 aligns across 9 bases. This CDR3 is 17 amino acids long. V shed 2 bases, J shed 2 bases, and the junction held 8 bases outside the gene matches. Germline V gene lookup returns CDR1 SGHNT and CDR2 YYREEE (reference sequence).

The chain links TRBV27 to TRBJ1-1; maybe TRBD1 (6 bases). The CDR3 runs 14 residues. Germline CDR1 reads MNHEY; CDR2 reads SMNVEV (reference sequence). Trimming pared 0 bases from V and 5 bases from J, leaving 10 bases between. Here the CDR3 reads CASSLSGGVTEAFF. Written as DNA, the CDR3 is TGTGCCAGCAGTTTATCAGGGGGGGTGACTGAAGCTTTCTTT.

A word on this clone: Other DNA sequences in this specimen translate into the identical CDR3. The chain links TRBV5-1 to TRBJ2-5; the D is unclear. CDR3 length: 15 amino acids. V lost 0 bases and J lost 1, with 10 bases in between. Germline values: CDR1 SGHRS, CDR2 YFSETQ. The CDR3 loop reads CASSLASLVQETQYF. CDR3 nucleotides: TGCGCCAGCAGCTTGGCAAGCCTTGTCCAAGAGACCCAGTACTTC. Together with reference TRBV5-1 and TRBJ2-5, the CDR3 gives the full variable domain: KAGVTQTPRYLIKTRGQQVTLSCSPISGHRSVSWYQQTPGQGLQFLFEYFSETQRNKGNFPGRFSGRQFSNSRSEMNVSTLELGDSALYLCASSLASLVQETQYFGPGTRLLVL.